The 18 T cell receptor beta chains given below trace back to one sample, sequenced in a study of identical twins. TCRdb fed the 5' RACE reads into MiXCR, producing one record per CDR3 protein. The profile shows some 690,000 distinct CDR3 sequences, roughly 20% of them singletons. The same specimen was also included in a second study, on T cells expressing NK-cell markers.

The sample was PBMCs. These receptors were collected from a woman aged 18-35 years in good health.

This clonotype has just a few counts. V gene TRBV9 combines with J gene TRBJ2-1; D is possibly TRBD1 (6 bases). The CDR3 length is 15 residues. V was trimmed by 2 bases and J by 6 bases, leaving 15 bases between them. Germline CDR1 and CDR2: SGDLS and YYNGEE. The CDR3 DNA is TGTGCCAGCAGCGTCAGGGGTTCCTTGGGCAATGAGCAGTTCTTC. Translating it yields CASSVRGSLGNEQFF.

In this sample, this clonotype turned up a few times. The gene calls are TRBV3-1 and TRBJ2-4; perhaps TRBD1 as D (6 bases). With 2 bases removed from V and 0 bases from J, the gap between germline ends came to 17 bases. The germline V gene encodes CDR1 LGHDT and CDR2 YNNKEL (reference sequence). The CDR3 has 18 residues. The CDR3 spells CASSQRGQAGVAKNIQYF. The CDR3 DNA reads TGTGCCAGCAGCCAAAGGGGACAAGCCGGGGTAGCCAAAAACATTCAGTACTTC. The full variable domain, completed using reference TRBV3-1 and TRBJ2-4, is DTAVSQTPKYLVTQMGNDKSIKCEQNLGHDTMYWYKQDSKKFLKIMFSYNNKELIINETVPNRFSPKSPDKAHLNLHINSLELGDSAVYFCASSQRGQAGVAKNIQYFGAGTRLSVL.

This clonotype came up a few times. Here the CDR3 reads CASSPPRKPYGYTF. CDR3 DNA: TGTGCCAGCAGCCCCCCCCGAAAGCCCTATGGCTACACCTTC. This sequence joins TRBV7-9 and TRBJ1-2; D is unclear. Germline V CDR1 and CDR2: SEHNR, FQNEAQ (reference sequence). V was cut by 5 bases and J by 4 bases, with 14 bases left in between. The CDR3 contains 14 residues.

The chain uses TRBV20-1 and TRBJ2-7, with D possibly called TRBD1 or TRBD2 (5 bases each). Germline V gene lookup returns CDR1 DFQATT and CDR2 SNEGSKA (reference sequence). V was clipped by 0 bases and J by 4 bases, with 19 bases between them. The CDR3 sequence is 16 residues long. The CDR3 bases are TGCAGTGCTAGAGATAATATAGGGACGGTGGGGTACGAGCAGTACTTC. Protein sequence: CSARDNIGTVGYEQYF.

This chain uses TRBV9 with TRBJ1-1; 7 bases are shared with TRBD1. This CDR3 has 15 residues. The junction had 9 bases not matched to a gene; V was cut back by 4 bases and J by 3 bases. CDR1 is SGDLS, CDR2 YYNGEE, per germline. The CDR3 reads CASSPWDSGDTEAFF. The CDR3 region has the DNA TGTGCCAGCAGCCCGTGGGACAGCGGCGACACTGAAGCTTTCTTT.

This CDR3 reads CASRAGIPPDTQYF. CDR3 bases: TGTGCCAGCCGGGCGGGGATTCCACCAGATACGCAGTATTTT. The chain recombines TRBV12-3 or TRBV12-4 with TRBJ2-3; possible D gene TRBD2, 6 bases. This CDR3 is built from 14 residues. Trimming stripped 8 bases from V and 4 bases from J, with 16 bases between.

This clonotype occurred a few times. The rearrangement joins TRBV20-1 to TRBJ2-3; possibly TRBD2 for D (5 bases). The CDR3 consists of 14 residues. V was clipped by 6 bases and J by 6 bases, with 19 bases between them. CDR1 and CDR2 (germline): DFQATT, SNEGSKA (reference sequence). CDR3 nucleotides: TGCAGTGCCCGGAGCGGTTCTAAAGGGGATACGCAGTATTTT. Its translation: CSARSGSKGDTQYF.

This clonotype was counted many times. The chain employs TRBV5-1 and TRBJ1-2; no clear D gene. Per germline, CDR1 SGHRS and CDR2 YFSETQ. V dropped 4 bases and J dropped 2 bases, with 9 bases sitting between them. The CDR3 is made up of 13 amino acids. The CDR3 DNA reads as TGCGCCAGCAGCGAGCAGTACAACTATGGCTACACCTTC. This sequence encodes CASSEQYNYGYTF.

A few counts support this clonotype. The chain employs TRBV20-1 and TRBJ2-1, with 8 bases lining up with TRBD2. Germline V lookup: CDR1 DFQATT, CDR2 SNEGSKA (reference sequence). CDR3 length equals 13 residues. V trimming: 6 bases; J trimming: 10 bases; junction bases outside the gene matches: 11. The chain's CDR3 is CSAPRVSGDEQFF. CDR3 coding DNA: TGCAGTGCCCCAAGGGTTAGCGGGGACGAGCAGTTCTTC.

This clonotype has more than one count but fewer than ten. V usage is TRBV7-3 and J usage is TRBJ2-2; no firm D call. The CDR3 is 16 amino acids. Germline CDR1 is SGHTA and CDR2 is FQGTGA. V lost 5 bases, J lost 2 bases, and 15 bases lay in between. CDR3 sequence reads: CASSPNIGVNTGELFF. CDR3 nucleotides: TGTGCCAGCAGCCCCAACATCGGTGTTAACACCGGGGAGCTGTTTTTT. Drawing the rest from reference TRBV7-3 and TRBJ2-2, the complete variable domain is GAGVSQTPSNKVTEKGKYVELRCDPISGHTALYWYRQSLGQGPEFLIYFQGTGAADDSGLPNDRFFAVRPEGSVSTLKIQRTERGDSAVYLCASSPNIGVNTGELFFGEGSRLTVL.

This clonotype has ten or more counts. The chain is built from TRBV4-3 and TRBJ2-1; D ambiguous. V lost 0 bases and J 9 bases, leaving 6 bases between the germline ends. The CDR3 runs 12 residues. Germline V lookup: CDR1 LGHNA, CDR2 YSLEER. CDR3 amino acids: CASSQDLGEQFF. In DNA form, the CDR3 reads TGCGCCAGCAGCCAAGATCTCGGTGAGCAGTTCTTC.

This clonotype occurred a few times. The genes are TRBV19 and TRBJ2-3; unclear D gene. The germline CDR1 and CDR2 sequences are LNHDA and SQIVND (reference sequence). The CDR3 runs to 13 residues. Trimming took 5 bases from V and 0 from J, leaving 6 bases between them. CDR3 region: CASSWASTDTQYF. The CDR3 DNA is TGTGCCAGTAGTTGGGCCAGCACAGATACGCAGTATTTT.

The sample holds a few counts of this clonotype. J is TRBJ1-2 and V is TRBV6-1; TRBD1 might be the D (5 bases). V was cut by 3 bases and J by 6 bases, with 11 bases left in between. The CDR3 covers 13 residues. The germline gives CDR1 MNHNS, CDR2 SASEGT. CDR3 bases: TGTGCCAGCAGTGAGGGACTCGAGCATGGCTACACCTTC. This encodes CASSEGLEHGYTF.

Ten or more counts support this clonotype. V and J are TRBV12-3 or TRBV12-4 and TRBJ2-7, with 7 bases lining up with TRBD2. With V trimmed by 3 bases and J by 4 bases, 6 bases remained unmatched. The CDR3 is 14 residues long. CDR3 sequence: CASSFGDYSYEQYF. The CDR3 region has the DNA TGTGCCAGCAGTTTCGGGGACTACTCGTACGAGCAGTACTTC.

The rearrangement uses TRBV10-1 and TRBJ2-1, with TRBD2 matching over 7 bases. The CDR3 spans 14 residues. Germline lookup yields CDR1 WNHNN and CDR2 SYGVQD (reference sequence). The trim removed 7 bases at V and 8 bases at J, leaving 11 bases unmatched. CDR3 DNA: TGCGCCAGCACGGTCGCGGGAGACTGTGATGAGCAGTTCTTC. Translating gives CASTVAGDCDEQFF.

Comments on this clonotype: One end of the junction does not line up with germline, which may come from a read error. The CDR3 region is CASSSIPAPNDF. CDR3 DNA: TGTGCCAGCAGTTCCATCCCGGCACCCAATGATTTC. The chain is built from TRBV12-3 or TRBV12-4 and TRBJ2-7; D is unresolved. CDR3 length: 12 amino acids.

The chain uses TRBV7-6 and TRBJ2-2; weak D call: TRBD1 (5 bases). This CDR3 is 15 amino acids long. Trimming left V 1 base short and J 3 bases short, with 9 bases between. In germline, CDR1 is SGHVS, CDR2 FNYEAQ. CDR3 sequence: CASSLGQFHTGELFF. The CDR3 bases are TGTGCCAGCAGCTTAGGACAGTTTCACACCGGGGAGCTGTTTTTT.

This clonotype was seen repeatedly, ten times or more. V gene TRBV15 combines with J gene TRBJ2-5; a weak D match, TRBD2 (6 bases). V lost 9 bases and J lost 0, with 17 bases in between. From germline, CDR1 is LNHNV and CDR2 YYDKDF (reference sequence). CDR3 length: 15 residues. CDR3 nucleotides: TGTGCCACTGCCTGGCCCGGGGACTACCAAGAGACCCAGTACTTC. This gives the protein CATAWPGDYQETQYF.